One and the same sample provided the 13 T cell receptor beta chains below, sequenced in a study of T-cell reconstitution after alpha-beta-depleted transplantation in children. Unique molecular identifiers were used in preparing the TCRbeta library. TCRdb processed the PCR reads anew with MiXCR; each CDR3 protein has one entry. The sample consists of around 490,000 distinct CDR3 sequences, more than 9.5% of them appearing once. Sequenced material: PBMCs, mostly from graft donor cells, taken 180 days after TCRalphabeta/CD19-depleted stem cell transplant. The origin of the receptors is a female patient aged 2-9 years who had a stem cell transplant for aplastic anemia, so the T cells may come from the graft donor.

The CDR3 sequence: CASSWVGNTEAFF. The CDR3, as DNA: TGCGCCAGCAGCTGGGTAGGGAACACTGAAGCTTTCTTT. This chain uses TRBV5-1 with TRBJ1-1; D is uncertain. V lost 3 bases, J lost 1 base, and 7 bases lay in between. The CDR3 loop spans 13 amino acids. Germline CDR1 SGHRS, CDR2 YFSETQ. The complete variable domain, with remaining parts taken from reference TRBV5-1 and TRBJ1-1, reads KAGVTQTPRYLIKTRGQQVTLSCSPISGHRSVSWYQQTPGQGLQFLFEYFSETQRNKGNFPGRFSGRQFSNSRSEMNVSTLELGDSALYLCASSWVGNTEAFFGQGTRLTVV.

The chain links TRBV4-3 to TRBJ2-1, with 11 bases that match TRBD2. V lost 1 base, J lost 2 bases, and 1 base stayed unmatched. The CDR3 covers 16 residues. In germline, CDR1 is LGHNA, CDR2 YSLEER. The CDR3 DNA reads TGCGCCAGCAGCCAAGGACTAGCGGGGACCTACAATGAGCAGTTCTTC. Its protein is CASSQGLAGTYNEQFF.

This clonotype was seen a handful of times. The genes are TRBV5-1 and TRBJ2-7; D remains unclear. Germline V gives CDR1 SGHRS, CDR2 YFSETQ. Trimming removed 0 bases at V and 5 bases at J, with 15 bases between. The CDR3 has 15 residues. The CDR3 DNA is TGCGCCAGCAGCTTGGAGAGGCTGAGCGTCCACGAGCAGTACTTC. It yields the protein CASSLERLSVHEQYF.

The sample holds many counts of this clonotype. This chain joins TRBV5-1 and TRBJ2-6, with D perhaps being TRBD1 or TRBD2 (5 bases each). Germline V lookup: CDR1 SGHRS, CDR2 YFSETQ. The CDR3 extends over 21 amino acids. The germline V and J ends were trimmed by 5 bases and 1 base, with 28 bases remaining between them. The CDR3 coding sequence is TGCGCCAGCAGGCAACCCCGGGACGGCTCTCCCGTTCAGTCTGGGGCCAACGTCCTGACTTTC. Its protein is CASRQPRDGSPVQSGANVLTF.

This clonotype was counted between two and nine times. This chain links TRBV20-1 with TRBJ1-6; tentative D call: TRBD1 (6 bases). Deletions cut 3 bases from V and 1 base from J, with 13 bases between. The length of the CDR3 is 16 residues. CDR1 and CDR2 (germline): DFQATT, SNEGSKA (reference sequence). CDR3 sequence: CSARPPGASYNSPLHF. The CDR3 region has the DNA TGCAGTGCTAGGCCCCCGGGGGCGTCCTATAATTCACCCCTCCACTTT.

The chain couples TRBV6-1 to TRBJ2-3, with TRBD2 matching over 7 bases. Germline CDR1 MNHNS, CDR2 SASEGT. J gave up 4 bases and V 11 bases, and 3 bases lay outside the gene matches. The CDR3 totals 11 residues. In DNA, the CDR3 is TGTGCCGGGAGGGAAGCAGATACGCAGTATTTT. This codes for CAGREADTQYF.

The chain couples TRBV6-5 to TRBJ1-1; no firm D call. The ends were cut back, 7 bases at V and 2 bases at J, with 11 bases in the middle. This CDR3 is built from 13 residues. Germline loops: CDR1 MNHEY, CDR2 SVGAGI. The DNA for the CDR3 is TGTGCCAGCATTAACATTCCCAACACTGAAGCTTTCTTT. Translation: CASINIPNTEAFF.

There are a few counts of this clonotype. This sequence joins TRBV5-6 and TRBJ2-3; D ambiguous. The CDR3 length is 14 residues. V lost 3 bases and J 2 bases, leaving 10 bases between the germline ends. The germline V gene has CDR1 SGHDT and CDR2 YYEEEE. The CDR3, as DNA: TGTGCCAGCAGCTCCCTTCCACCCACAGATACGCAGTATTTT. This codes for CASSSLPPTDTQYF.

This clonotype has just a few counts. The chain recombines TRBV20-1 with TRBJ2-1; 7 positions agree with TRBD2. Germline-derived CDR1 and CDR2 are DFQATT and SNEGSKA (reference sequence). The CDR3 sequence is 16 residues long. The V segment lost 1 base and the J segment 0 bases; nucleotides outside the gene matches: 6. This CDR3 is CSARAQRGSSYNEQFF. CDR3 nucleotide sequence: TGCAGTGCTAGAGCCCAGCGGGGAAGCTCCTACAATGAGCAGTTCTTC.

The V and J genes are TRBV4-1 and TRBJ2-4; TRBD2 agrees at 7 bases. In germline, CDR1 is MGHRA, CDR2 YSYEKL. This CDR3 comprises 13 residues. J lost 7 bases, V lost 3 bases, and 3 bases had no gene match. Here the CDR3 reads CASSHARGNIQYF. The CDR3 DNA reads TGCGCCAGCAGCCATGCGCGGGGGAACATTCAGTACTTC.

The V and J genes are TRBV6-2 or TRBV6-3 and TRBJ2-7; TRBD2 matches at 7 bases. Germline V CDR1 and CDR2: MNHEY, SVGEGT. The junction had 4 bases not matched to a gene; V was cut back by 0 bases and J by 2 bases. The CDR3 has 15 residues. The CDR3 region is CASSYSGGSPYEQYF. CDR3 coding DNA: TGTGCCAGCAGTTACTCTGGCGGGAGTCCCTACGAGCAGTACTTC.

This clonotype showed up just a few times. V gene TRBV21-1 combines with J gene TRBJ2-2; TRBD2 is the table's D call, not checked against the DNA. TRBV21-1 is a listed pseudogene. The CDR3 consists of 17 residues. As DNA, the CDR3 is TGTGCCAGCAGCAAAGCCGCTGCGGGGGGCAGGACCGGGGAGCTGTTTTTT. Amino acids: CASSKAAAGGRTGELFF.

The V and J genes are TRBV29-1 and TRBJ1-1, with TRBD1 matching 10 bases. There are 11 residues in the CDR3. Germline lookup yields CDR1 SQVTM and CDR2 ANQGSEA. The CDR3 DNA reads as TGCATCGTCCCGGGACAGGGGGAAGCTTTCTTT. Its translation: CIVPGQGEAFF.